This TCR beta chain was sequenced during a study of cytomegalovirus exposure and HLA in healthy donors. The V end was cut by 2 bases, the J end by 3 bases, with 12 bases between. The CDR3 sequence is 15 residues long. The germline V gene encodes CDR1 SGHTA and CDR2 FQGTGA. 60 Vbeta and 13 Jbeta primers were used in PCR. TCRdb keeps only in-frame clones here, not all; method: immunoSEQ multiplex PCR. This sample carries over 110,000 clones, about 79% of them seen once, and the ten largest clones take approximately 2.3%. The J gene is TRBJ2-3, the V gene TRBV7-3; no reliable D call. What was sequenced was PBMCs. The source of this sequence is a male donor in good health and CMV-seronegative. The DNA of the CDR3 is TGTGCCAGCAGCTTAGTTCGTGTAGATACAGATACGCAGTATTTT. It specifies CASSLVRVDTDTQYF.